The text below deals with one T cell receptor (beta chain). This clone was observed a single time. This receptor's antigen is unknown. No base quality information exists; no much larger clone differs at one position. In the prospective study, participants were roughly 18 to 95 years old, resided in approximately 22 geographic areas of the United States, and were enrolled through a virtual design. In the prospective study, participants were assigned to cohorts based on the clinical history participants reported in a screening survey and a study questionnaire. Recovered participants in ImmuneRACE Cohort 3 were defined as having two consecutive negative NP/OP PCR tests, clearance from a healthcare professional, or resolution of symptoms. Mobile phlebotomists in the prospective study collected whole blood, serum and a nasopharyngeal or oropharyngeal swab from every participant. Additional blood draws and questionnaires over an approximately 2-month period could optionally be provided by prospective study participants. Before DNA extraction, blood samples from the prospective study were shipped at room temperature or frozen.

This entry comes from a study of blood T cell repertoires in COVID-19 (dated by TCRdb to the early 2020s). Study-wide context: Collaborator samples came from the United States, Italy and Spain and covered acute and convalescent phases of COVID-19. The prospective study material was composed of cDNA or gDNA derived from T cells, B-cell-depleted T cells, or PBMCs. Subjects who had been exposed to COVID-19, were actively infected with it, or had recovered from it provided the deeply sampled blood TCRbeta repertoires that made up the dataset. The repertoires were released in a freely available public database intended as a resource for research on the immune response to SARS-CoV-2. Samples came from the ongoing ImmuneRACE study (first 160 participants) plus 1,254 subjects from 6 global collaborators. Sample metadata almost always included a de-identified subject ID, COVID-19 status, age in years and sex. HLA class I and class II types, where available, came from metadata supplied by the sample provider rather than from assay-based typing. Summary of the overall study and its limitations: How much clinical and demographic metadata was included differed by source and by participant, and the metadata was provided uncurated.

TCRbeta CDR3 regions were amplified from genomic DNA by means of the immunoSEQ Assay, a bias-controlled multiplex PCR. In the source study's methods: The number of nucleated cells in each sample was estimated from the amplification of reference gene primers within the assay. To quantify the absolute abundance of each unique TCRbeta CDR3 rearrangement, sequence reads were collapsed and filtered. Productive Simpson clonality was computed per sample as the square root of Simpson's diversity index over productive rearrangements. TCRdb limited this immuneACCESS table to in-frame rearrangements with V and J called. A share of clones is missing; checked studies link under half to unresolved V genes, and the rest is unexplained. V and J calls and clone size are as listed in that table; D and trimming were resolved from the DNA. The sample includes some 270,000 clones, with under 90% observed a single time. Together, the top ten hold 1.9% of the sample.

The V and J ends are trimmed by 8 bases and 3 bases, leaving 13 bases between them. Taken from cysteine to phenylalanine, the CDR3 has 13 residues. The sequence is cut down to CDR3 DNA, 39 bases in frame from base 1. The chain joins TRBV12-3 or TRBV12-4 to TRBJ1-1; the D gene lacks a confident call. Input material: PBMCs or T cells enriched from blood (not recorded which). This TCR was recovered from an older woman who had recovered from COVID-19. The CDR3 reads CASREDDHTEAFF. The sequence in DNA is TGTGCCAGCCGGGAGGATGATCACACTGAAGCTTTCTTT.